These T cell receptor beta chains were read from a single sample in a study of breast tumors, draining lymph nodes, adjacent tissues. TCRdb recomputed calls from the multiplex PCR reads with MiXCR, one row per CDR3 protein. This table holds about 230,000 distinct CDR3 sequences, roughly 30% found once. The sequenced sample consisted of axillary lymph node tissue. These TCRs come from a female donor with breast cancer. Some clones in this sample may be carry-over from other donors' samples. Each CDR3 is given without its conserved first and last residue. Each record gives: V gene, D gene, J gene, CDR3 protein. The D gene is left open where the match is weak.

TRBV7-8,TRBD1,TRBJ2-1,ASSRQGYNEQF
TRBV19,TRBD2,TRBJ2-1,ASSRIGASGRDNEQF
TRBV6-1,-,TRBJ1-1,ASSEMGGTEAF
TRBV7-9,-,TRBJ1-1,AKQPRLNTEAF
TRBV9,-,TRBJ1-3,ASSRPGRTNYGYTIY
TRBV19,-,TRBJ1-1,ASSMMGRGSFEAF
TRBV2,-,TRBJ2-1,ASSPGGPYNEQF
TRBV6-5,TRBD2,TRBJ2-5,ASRRTSGKKETQY
TRBV5-1,-,TRBJ2-3,ASSLHFSTDTQY
TRBV10-3,-,TRBJ1-6,AISERHNSPLH
TRBV19,-,TRBJ2-5,ASSYSRAGETQY
TRBV11-2,TRBD2,TRBJ2-1,ASSRIAGGNEQF
TRBV29-1,-,TRBJ1-5,SVEDLRTPGLGPQH
TRBV5-4,TRBD1,TRBJ2-1,ASSLGRGQYNEQF